The table lists the clone carrying this T cell receptor beta chain with a count of one. CDR1 is SGHRS and CDR2 is YFSETQ in the germline V gene. V shed 1 base and J shed 7 bases, with 17 bases lying between them. This CDR3 region has 15 residues. This specimen belongs to a study of blood T cell repertoires in COVID-19. Overall study context: The samples span acute and convalescent COVID-19 from the United States, Italy and Spain. PBMCs, B-cell-depleted T cells, or T cells provided the cDNA or gDNA that made up the material.

Authors' methods: How many nucleated cells were present was estimated from reference gene primer amplification. This table comes from immunoSEQ multiplex PCR, and its TCRdb copy is limited to in-frame clones, with some not included. That table furnishes V, J and clone size, whereas the DNA furnished D and trimming. The sample carries 250,000 or so clones, around nine tenths recorded once. The receptor was derived from a man between 40 and 49 years old with active or convalescent COVID-19. J is TRBJ1-2 and V is TRBV5-1, with D possibly being TRBD1 (5 bases). The sample was peripheral blood. CDR3 nucleotides: TGCGCCAGCAGCTTGTCTGGACATGCTAACCTTGGCTACACCTTC. This sequence encodes CASSLSGHANLGYTF.